These 18 T cell receptor beta chains were sequenced from one sample in a study of cytomegalovirus exposure and HLA in healthy donors. 60 Vbeta and 13 Jbeta primers were used in PCR. TCRdb's table, derived via immunoSEQ multiplex PCR, lists solely in-frame clones and lacks some. The repertoire includes roughly 120,000 clones, roughly 80% of them detected once, and approximately 0.24% sits in the top ten. Sequences were obtained from PBMCs. The origin of the receptors is a middle-aged man in good health and CMV-seronegative.

The chain has TRBV9 and TRBJ1-1; D is perhaps TRBD1 (6 bases). The CDR3 consists of 15 residues. Germline CDR1 and CDR2: SGDLS and YYNGEE. The V end was cut by 0 bases, the J end by 4 bases, with 13 bases between. The CDR3 DNA reads TGTGCCAGCAGCGTAGTGTCAGGGGTTAGCACTGAAGCTTTCTTT. This gives the protein CASSVVSGVSTEAFF.

The V call is TRBV6-5, the J call TRBJ2-1; TRBD1 aligns across 7 bases. CDR3 size: 13 residues. V was clipped by 5 bases and J by 9 bases; unmatched bases: 7. Germline loops: CDR1 MNHEY, CDR2 SVGAGI. The CDR3 spells CASSPFRQGEQFF. The CDR3 coding sequence is TGTGCCAGCAGTCCCTTCCGACAGGGTGAGCAGTTCTTC.

The J gene is TRBJ2-7, the V gene TRBV28; possibly TRBD1 for D (6 bases). Germline V gene data show CDR1 as MDHEN and CDR2 as SYDVKM. The CDR3 extends over 15 amino acids. The V and J ends lost 1 base and 1 base respectively, with 11 bases between them. CDR3 nucleotides: TGTGCCAGCAGTTTATTCAGGGGAGAATCCTACGAGCAGTACTTC. This codes for CASSLFRGESYEQYF.

The chain recombines TRBV5-1 with TRBJ1-6; D unresolved. Trimming took 4 bases from V and 8 from J, leaving 13 bases between them. The CDR3 runs to 14 residues. CDR1 and CDR2 (germline): SGHRS, YFSETQ. The CDR3 nucleotides are TGCGCCAGCAGCCCTGGGCTTGTAGATTCACCCCTCCACTTT. This encodes CASSPGLVDSPLHF.

This clone was observed once. The chain links TRBV9 to TRBJ2-5; the match to TRBD2 covers 14 bases. The CDR3 extends over 15 amino acids. Germline CDR1 and CDR2: SGDLS and YYNGEE. V lost 2 bases to trimming and J lost 3 bases; unmatched junction nucleotides: 0. Here the CDR3 reads CASSVGLAGEETQYF. In DNA form, the CDR3 reads TGTGCCAGCAGCGTGGGACTAGCGGGGGAAGAGACCCAGTACTTC.

This chain connects TRBV19 to TRBJ2-5; D is perhaps TRBD1 (6 bases). The CDR3 extends over 13 amino acids. V was clipped by 5 bases and J by 1 base, with 8 bases between them. Germline V gene sequence: CDR1 LNHDA, CDR2 SQIVND (reference sequence). This CDR3 is CASSGDTQETQYF. The CDR3 DNA reads as TGTGCCAGTAGTGGGGACACCCAAGAGACCCAGTACTTC.

This clone was picked up a small number of times. The chain couples TRBV11-1 to TRBJ2-2; weak D call: TRBD2 (5 bases). This CDR3 has 14 residues. Trimming pared 3 bases from V and 6 bases from J, leaving 11 bases between. Germline V gene sequence: CDR1 SGHAT, CDR2 FQDESV (reference sequence). The CDR3 bases are TGTGCCAGCAGCTTCCCCGGAGGAGCCGGGGAGCTGTTTTTT. This translates into CASSFPGGAGELFF. Complete variable domain (other parts from reference TRBV11-1 and TRBJ2-2): EAEVAQSPRYKITEKSQAVAFWCDPISGHATLYWYRQILGQGPELLVQFQDESVVDDSQLPKDRFSAERLKGVDSTLKIQPAELGDSAMYLCASSFPGGAGELFFGEGSRLTVL.

The genes are TRBV28 and TRBJ2-7; 7 positions agree with TRBD2. CDR3 length: 17 amino acids. CDR1 is MDHEN, CDR2 SYDVKM, per germline. The V and J ends lost 5 bases and 1 base, in that order; junction bases with no gene match: 14. The CDR3 DNA sequence: TGTGCCAGCAGTGGAGGGCTAGGGAGGGCCCTGTCCTACGAGCAGTACTTC. This gives the protein CASSGGLGRALSYEQYF.

This chain joins TRBV25-1 and TRBJ2-1; 12 bases are a match to TRBD2. Germline CDR1 MGHDK, CDR2 SYGVNS. Trimming took 10 bases from V and 4 from J; bases not matched to a gene: 14. The length of the CDR3 is 17 residues. The CDR3 is CATSPWTSGVPYNEQFF. In DNA form, the CDR3 reads TGTGCCACAAGCCCCTGGACTAGCGGGGTTCCGTACAATGAGCAGTTCTTC.

This sequence joins TRBV19 and TRBJ2-7; 14 nucleotides line up with TRBD2. Germline loops: CDR1 LNHDA, CDR2 SQIVND (reference sequence). With 3 bases clipped from V and 5 bases from J, the junction kept 12 bases outside the gene matches. The CDR3 loop spans 18 amino acids. This CDR3 is CASSIDHLGLAGGDEQYF. In DNA, the CDR3 is TGTGCCAGTAGTATCGACCACCTAGGACTAGCGGGAGGAGACGAGCAGTACTTC.

The J gene is TRBJ1-6, the V gene TRBV6-5; D not resolved. CDR1 MNHEY and CDR2 SVGAGI come from the germline V gene. The CDR3 length is 15 residues. Trimming removed 10 bases from V and 6 bases from J, with 19 bases in between. CDR3 in amino acids: CATCRGGVFNSPLHF. The CDR3 DNA sequence: TGTGCCACCTGTCGGGGTGGGGTTTTTAATTCACCCCTCCACTTT.

The CDR3 spells CASTPHGRGGRNQPQHF. The CDR3 DNA reads as TGTGCCAGCACCCCGCACGGGAGGGGGGGGAGGAATCAGCCCCAGCATTTT. The chain joins TRBV9 to TRBJ1-5; D is perhaps TRBD1 (6 bases). Trimming took off 6 bases at V and 4 bases at J, with 23 bases between the two ends. CDR3 length: 17 residues. Germline V CDR1 and CDR2: SGDLS, YYNGEE.

The genes are TRBV27 and TRBJ2-3, with TRBD2 matching 9 bases. V was clipped by 5 bases and J by 7 bases; unmatched bases: 10. The CDR3 length is 15 residues. Germline V gives CDR1 MNHEY, CDR2 SMNVEV (reference sequence). The CDR3, as DNA: TGTGCCAGCAGTCCCCTGGCTAGCGGGATGAATACGCAGTATTTT. Its translation: CASSPLASGMNTQYF.

V is TRBV10-2 and J is TRBJ2-3, with a tentative D call TRBD2 (6 bases). The CDR3 sequence is 13 residues long. The V gene lost 3 bases and the J gene lost 6 bases, with 10 bases spanning the gap. The V gene's germline CDR1 is WSHSY and CDR2 SAAADI. The CDR3 DNA is TGCGCCAGCAGTGATGATCTAGCGGATACGCAGTATTTT. Translation gives CASSDDLADTQYF.

This clone occurred a few times. The chain combines TRBV30 with TRBJ2-2, with D maybe TRBD1 (6 bases). Trimming took off 5 bases at V and 2 bases at J, with 12 bases between the two ends. Germline V gene lookup returns CDR1 GTSNPN and CDR2 SVGIG (reference sequence). The CDR3 extends over 14 amino acids. CDR3 DNA: TGTGCCTGGGGACCGGGACACAACACCGGGGAGCTGTTTTTT. Encoded protein: CAWGPGHNTGELFF.

CDR3 DNA: TGCGCCAGCAGCTTGGACTCCAGGGATTCACCCCTCCACTTT. Translating gives CASSLDSRDSPLHF. V and J are TRBV5-1 and TRBJ1-6, with a weak D call TRBD1 (5 bases). The germline gives CDR1 SGHRS, CDR2 YFSETQ. The CDR3 totals 14 residues. V dropped 0 bases and J dropped 8 bases, with 9 bases sitting between them. The full variable domain, its missing parts supplied by reference TRBV5-1 and TRBJ1-6, is KAGVTQTPRYLIKTRGQQVTLSCSPISGHRSVSWYQQTPGQGLQFLFEYFSETQRNKGNFPGRFSGRQFSNSRSEMNVSTLELGDSALYLCASSLDSRDSPLHFGNGTRLTVT.

The chain employs TRBV7-2 and TRBJ1-1, with a tentative D call TRBD1 (5 bases). CDR1 and CDR2 from the germline V gene are SGHTA and FQGNSA. The CDR3 extends over 17 amino acids. Between the trimmed V and J ends, which lost 0 bases and 4 bases, there was a span of 18 bases. Written as DNA, the CDR3 is TGTGCCAGCAGCTTAGCGGCAGGTAGGGGAGGGTCCACTGAAGCTTTCTTT. As protein: CASSLAAGRGGSTEAFF.

The rearrangement links TRBV7-2 to TRBJ1-1; D unclear. The ends were cut back, 1 base at V and 7 bases at J, with 7 bases in the middle. Germline V gene data show CDR1 as SGHTA and CDR2 as FQGNSA. The CDR3 has 12 residues. CDR3 region: CASSLGGFEAFF. CDR3 coding DNA: TGTGCCAGCAGCTTAGGAGGGTTTGAAGCTTTCTTT.